The 10 T cell receptor beta chains reported below all come from one sample, sequenced in a study of control samples from healthy donors and cancer patients (dated by TCRdb to the early 2020s). The library was generated by the immunoSEQ multiplex PCR assay. TCRdb limited this immuneACCESS table to in-frame rearrangements with V and J called. A share of clones is missing; checked studies link under half to unresolved V genes, and the rest is unexplained. The sample table records approximately 170,000 clones; around 88% of these occur just once. 4.5% to 6% of the sample belongs to the ten largest clones. The sequencing sample was made of blood. The receptor source for this set is a woman aged 25-40 years in good health.

The CDR3 coding sequence is TGTGCCAGCAGCTTAGCGCCAGCGGGAACCGCCTACGAGCAGTACTTC. The encoded protein is CASSLAPAGTAYEQYF. The genes are TRBV7-2 and TRBJ2-7; 7 positions agree with TRBD2. The length of the CDR3 is 16 residues. V dropped 0 bases and J dropped 2; count of bases not matched to a gene: 7. Germline lookup yields CDR1 SGHTA and CDR2 FQGNSA.

This clone was seen only once. V and J are TRBV7-8 and TRBJ2-5; 7 positions agree with TRBD1. The CDR3 sequence is 14 residues long. CDR1 is SGHVS and CDR2 is FQNEAQ in the germline V gene. The J segment lost 1 base and the V segment lost 5 bases, leaving 4 bases of the junction unmatched. The chain's CDR3 is CASSRDRAQETQYF. CDR3 sequence (DNA): TGTGCCAGCAGCCGAGACAGGGCCCAAGAGACCCAGTACTTC.

The chain couples TRBV18 to TRBJ2-3, with 7 bases fitting TRBD2. The V segment lost 2 bases and the J segment 2 bases; nucleotides outside the gene matches: 7. CDR3 length equals 16 residues. Germline assignment: CDR1 KGHSH and CDR2 LQKENI. The CDR3 spells CASSPTSGLNTDTQYF. The DNA for the CDR3 is TGTGCCAGCTCACCAACTTCGGGACTAAACACAGATACGCAGTATTTT.

This chain connects TRBV7-9 to TRBJ2-2; D unclear. V was clipped by 5 bases and J by 8 bases, with 9 bases between them. The V gene's germline CDR1 is SEHNR and CDR2 FQNEAQ (reference sequence). The CDR3 contains 12 residues. The CDR3 bases are TGTGCCAGCAGCGTTGGCAGGGGGGAGCTGTTTTTT. This encodes CASSVGRGELFF.

The V gene is TRBV4-1, the J gene TRBJ1-2; 10 positions match TRBD1. This CDR3 comprises 14 residues. The germline V gene encodes CDR1 MGHRA and CDR2 YSYEKL. The V and J ends lost 3 bases and 6 bases, in that order; junction bases with no gene match: 4. The CDR3 reads CASSQPGQGNGYTF. The CDR3 coding sequence is TGCGCCAGCAGCCAGCCGGGACAGGGGAATGGCTACACCTTC.

The CDR3 protein is CASSLWGNQPQHF. For the CDR3, the DNA is TGTGCCAGCAGCTTGTGGGGGAATCAGCCCCAGCATTTT. The chain couples TRBV5-5 to TRBJ1-5, with a possible D match to TRBD1 (5 bases). Trimming took 1 base from V and 4 from J, leaving 6 bases between them. In germline, CDR1 is SGHKS, CDR2 YYEKEE (reference sequence). The CDR3 totals 13 residues.

This chain connects TRBV5-4 to TRBJ2-5, with 13 bases fitting TRBD2. The ends lost 4 bases at V and 5 bases at J; junction bases unmatched: 8. CDR3 length: 16 amino acids. The germline V gene encodes CDR1 SGHNT and CDR2 YYREEE (reference sequence). This CDR3 is CASSPTSGGAAETQYF. The CDR3 nucleotides are TGTGCCAGCAGCCCCACTAGCGGGGGGGCCGCGGAGACCCAGTACTTC. The whole variable domain, remainder taken from reference TRBV5-4 and TRBJ2-5, is ETGVTQSPTHLIKTRGQQVTLRCSSQSGHNTVSWYQQALGQGPQFIFQYYREEENGRGNFPPRFSGLQFPNYSSELNVNALELDDSALYLCASSPTSGGAAETQYFGPGTRLLVL.

The chain carries TRBV12-3 or TRBV12-4 and TRBJ1-2, with D perhaps matching TRBD1 (6 bases). The V end was cut by 6 bases, the J end by 5 bases, with 13 bases between. This CDR3 comprises 13 residues. CDR3 loop: CASRIGQSYGYTF. The CDR3 DNA sequence: TGTGCCAGCAGGATAGGACAGTCATATGGCTACACCTTC.

The chain uses TRBV28 and TRBJ1-5; D remains unclear. Trimming took 1 base from V and 0 from J, leaving 10 bases between them. CDR3 length equals 16 residues. Germline CDR1 reads MDHEN; CDR2 reads SYDVKM. The CDR3 DNA follows: TGTGCCAGCAGTTTATACTGGGGAAATAGCAATCAGCCCCAGCATTTT. This translates into CASSLYWGNSNQPQHF.

The chain uses TRBV3-1 (or the pseudogene TRBV3-2) and TRBJ1-1; D uncertain. This CDR3 has 14 residues. V lost 4 bases to trimming and J lost 3 bases, with 12 bases between them. Germline assignment: CDR1 LGHDT and CDR2 YNNKEL (reference sequence). The CDR3 region is CASSPEVRDTEAFF. The CDR3 DNA sequence: TGTGCCAGCAGCCCAGAGGTACGGGACACTGAAGCTTTCTTT.